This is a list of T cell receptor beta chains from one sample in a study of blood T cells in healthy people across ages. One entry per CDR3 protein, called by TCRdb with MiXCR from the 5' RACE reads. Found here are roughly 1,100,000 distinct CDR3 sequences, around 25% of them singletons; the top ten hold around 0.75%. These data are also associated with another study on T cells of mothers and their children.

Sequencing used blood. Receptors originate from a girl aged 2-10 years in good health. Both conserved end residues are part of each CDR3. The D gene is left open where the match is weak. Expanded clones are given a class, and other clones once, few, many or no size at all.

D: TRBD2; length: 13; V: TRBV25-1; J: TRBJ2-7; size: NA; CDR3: CASTLAGGNEQYF; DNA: TGTGCCAGCACTCTAGCGGGGGGGAACGAGCAGTACTTC
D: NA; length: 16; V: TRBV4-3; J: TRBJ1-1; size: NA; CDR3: CASSQERFAMNTEAFF; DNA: TGCGCCAGCAGCCAAGAGAGGTTCGCCATGAACACTGAAGCTTTCTTT
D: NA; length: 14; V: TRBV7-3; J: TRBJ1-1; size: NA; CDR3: CASSLHRDGTEAFF; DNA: TGTGCCAGCAGCTTGCATCGGGACGGCACTGAAGCTTTCTTT
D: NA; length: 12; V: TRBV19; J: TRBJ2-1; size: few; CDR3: CASSYGPNEQFF; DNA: TGTGCCAGTAGTTACGGGCCCAATGAGCAGTTCTTC
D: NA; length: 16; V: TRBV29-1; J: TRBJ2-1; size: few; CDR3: CSVEILGVGSYNEQFF; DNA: TGCAGCGTTGAAATCCTGGGAGTGGGCTCCTACAATGAGCAGTTCTTC
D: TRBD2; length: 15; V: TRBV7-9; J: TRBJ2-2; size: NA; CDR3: CASSQAGGATGELFF; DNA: TGTGCCAGCAGCCAAGCGGGGGGAGCAACCGGGGAGCTGTTTTTT
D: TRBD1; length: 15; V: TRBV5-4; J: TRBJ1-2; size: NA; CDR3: CASSDRDRGNDGYTF; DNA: TGTGCCAGCAGCGATCGGGACAGGGGTAATGATGGCTACACCTTC
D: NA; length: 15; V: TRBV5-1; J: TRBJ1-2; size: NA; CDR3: CASRSGHEGFYGYTF; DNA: TGCGCCAGCAGATCGGGGCATGAGGGATTCTATGGCTACACCTTC
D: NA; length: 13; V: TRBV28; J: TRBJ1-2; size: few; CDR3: CASENLGEYGYTF; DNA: TGTGCCAGTGAGAACCTGGGGGAGTATGGCTACACCTTC
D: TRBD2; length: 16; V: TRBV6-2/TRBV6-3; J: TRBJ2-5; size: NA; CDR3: CASSINWLAGRETQYF; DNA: TGTGCCAGCAGTATCAACTGGCTAGCGGGGAGGGAGACCCAGTACTTC
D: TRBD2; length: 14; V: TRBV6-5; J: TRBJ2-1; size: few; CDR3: CASSYGSGYNEQFF; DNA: TGTGCCAGCAGTTACGGTAGCGGGTACAATGAGCAGTTCTTC
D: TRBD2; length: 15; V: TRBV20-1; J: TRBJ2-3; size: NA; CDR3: CSARATSGELDTQYF; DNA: TGCAGTGCGCGGGCGACTAGCGGGGAGCTAGATACGCAGTATTTT
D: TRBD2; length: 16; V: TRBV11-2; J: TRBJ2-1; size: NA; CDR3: CASSRETGLAGDEQFF; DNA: TGTGCCAGCAGCAGAGAGACGGGACTAGCGGGAGATGAGCAGTTCTTC
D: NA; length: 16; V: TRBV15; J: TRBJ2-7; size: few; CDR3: CATSRAPNRGGLEQYF; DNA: TGTGCCACCAGCAGAGCCCCGAACAGGGGGGGTCTCGAGCAGTACTTC
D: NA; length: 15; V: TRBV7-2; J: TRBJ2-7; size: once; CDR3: CASSLLRQAHYEQYF; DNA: TGTGCCAGCAGCTTATTGCGCCAGGCCCACTACGAGCAGTACTTC
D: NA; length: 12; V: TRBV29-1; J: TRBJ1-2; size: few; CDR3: CSVEEGGDGYTF; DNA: TGCAGCGTTGAAGAAGGGGGGGATGGCTACACCTTC
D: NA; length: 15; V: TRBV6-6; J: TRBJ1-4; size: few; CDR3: CASKKARLVAEKLFF; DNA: TGTGCCAGCAAAAAGGCGCGGTTGGTGGCTGAAAAACTGTTTTTT
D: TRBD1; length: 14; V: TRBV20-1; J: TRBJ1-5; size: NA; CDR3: CSALRQGVDQPQHF; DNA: TGCAGTGCTCTGAGACAGGGGGTAGATCAGCCCCAGCATTTT
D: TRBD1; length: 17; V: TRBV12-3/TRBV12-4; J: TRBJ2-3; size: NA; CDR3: CASSTSQGEWPEDTQYF; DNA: TGTGCCAGCAGTACTTCACAGGGGGAATGGCCGGAGGATACGCAGTATTTT
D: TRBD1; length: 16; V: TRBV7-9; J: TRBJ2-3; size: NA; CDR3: CASRPTGTGITDTQYF; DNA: TGTGCCAGCAGGCCAACCGGGACAGGGATTACAGATACGCAGTATTTT
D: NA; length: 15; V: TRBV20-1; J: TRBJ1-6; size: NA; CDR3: CSAVDSGVGNSPLHF; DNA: TGCAGTGCCGTTGATTCAGGGGTTGGGAATTCACCCCTCCACTTT
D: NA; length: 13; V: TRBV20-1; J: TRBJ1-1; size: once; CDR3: CSARDPYESEAFF; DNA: TGCAGTGCCCGTGACCCCTACGAGTCTGAAGCTTTCTTT
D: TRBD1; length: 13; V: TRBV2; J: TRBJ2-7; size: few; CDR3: CATKDRTSYEQYF; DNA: TGTGCCACCAAGGACAGGACTTCCTACGAGCAGTACTTC